The 23 T cell receptor beta chains presented below share a single source sample, sequenced in a study of blood T cell repertoires in COVID-19. Clones were read by immunoSEQ multiplex PCR, and TCRdb kept only the in-frame ones, dropping some. The profile shows 90,000 to 130,000 clones, about three quarters of them singletons. Material for sequencing was peripheral blood. The origin of the receptors is a woman of 80 years or more with active or convalescent COVID-19.

V usage is TRBV18 and J usage is TRBJ2-4, with 7 bases that match TRBD1. Losses at the gene ends were 1 base for V and 0 bases for J; bases not matched to a gene: 9. The germline gives CDR1 KGHSH, CDR2 LQKENI. The CDR3 is 18 amino acids. CDR3 protein: CASSPRIQGMLAKNIQYF. The CDR3 DNA sequence: TGTGCCAGCTCACCACGGATACAGGGGATGCTAGCCAAAAACATTCAGTACTTC. Full variable domain (missing parts from reference TRBV18 and TRBJ2-4): NAGVMQNPRHLVRRRGQEARLRCSPMKGHSHVYWYRQLPEEGLKFMVYLQKENIIDESGMPKERFSAEFPKEGPSILRIQQVVRGDSAAYFCASSPRIQGMLAKNIQYFGAGTRLSVL.

The chain links TRBV5-1 to TRBJ2-1; tentative D call: TRBD2 (5 bases). Germline-derived CDR1 and CDR2 are SGHRS and YFSETQ. The CDR3 has 15 amino acids. The germline V and J ends were trimmed by 4 bases and 3 bases, with 14 bases remaining between them. CDR3 sequence reads: CASSEERASYNEQFF. CDR3 sequence (DNA): TGCGCCAGCAGCGAAGAGAGGGCCAGCTACAATGAGCAGTTCTTC.

The V and J genes are TRBV7-6 and TRBJ2-3; 8 positions agree with TRBD2. CDR1 and CDR2 from the germline V gene are SGHVS and FNYEAQ. The CDR3 spans 16 residues. V was pared by 5 bases and J by 5 bases, with 12 bases of the junction left unmatched. The CDR3 loop reads CASSRNGVAGLDTQYF. The DNA for the CDR3 is TGTGCCAGCAGCCGAAATGGGGTAGCGGGATTAGATACGCAGTATTTT.

The chain uses TRBV5-6 and TRBJ2-7, with a tentative D call TRBD2 (5 bases). CDR1 is SGHDT, CDR2 YYEEEE, per germline. Trimming left V 5 bases short and J 2 bases short, with 8 bases between. This CDR3 spans 12 amino acids. The CDR3 region is CASSTRAYEQYF. CDR3 nucleotide sequence: TGTGCCAGCAGTACTAGGGCCTACGAGCAGTACTTC.

The genes are TRBV12-3 or TRBV12-4 and TRBJ1-4; D ambiguous. Trimming left V 3 bases short and J 8 bases short, with 10 bases between. The CDR3 is made up of 13 amino acids. For the CDR3, the DNA is TGTGCCAGCAGTTTTTTCCCCGGGGAAAAACTGTTTTTT. Translated, it gives CASSFFPGEKLFF.

The chain has TRBV5-6 and TRBJ2-7; TRBD2 matches at 13 bases. Germline CDR1 reads SGHDT; CDR2 reads YYEEEE. The CDR3 is made up of 15 amino acids. The J segment lost 1 base and the V segment lost 4 bases, leaving 2 bases of the junction unmatched. CDR3 nucleotide sequence: TGTGCCAGCAGCCCACTAGCGGGAGGGTCCTACGAGCAGTACTTC. Translating gives CASSPLAGGSYEQYF.

The table lists this clone with a count of one. This chain connects TRBV11-2 to TRBJ1-2, with 7 nucleotides matching TRBD1. The J segment lost 4 bases and the V segment lost 1 base, leaving 9 bases of the junction unmatched. The CDR3 totals 16 residues. Germline-derived CDR1 and CDR2 are SGHAT and FQNNGV. The DNA for the CDR3 is TGTGCCAGCAGCTTAGCCGGCGGGACAGCAGTCTATGGCTACACCTTC. It specifies CASSLAGGTAVYGYTF.

This clone was counted once. The chain recombines TRBV6-6 with TRBJ2-1; 7 bases are a match to TRBD2. This CDR3 comprises 15 residues. Germline lookup yields CDR1 MNHNY and CDR2 SVGAGI (reference sequence). The ends lost 4 bases at V and 2 bases at J; junction bases unmatched: 5. This CDR3 is CASSFGGGPYNEQFF. DNA for the CDR3: TGTGCCAGCAGTTTTGGGGGAGGGCCCTACAATGAGCAGTTCTTC.

The rearrangement joins TRBV18 to TRBJ2-5, with 12 bases that match TRBD2. The V and J ends lost 8 bases and 1 base, in that order; junction bases with no gene match: 8. The CDR3 runs to 16 residues. Per germline, CDR1 KGHSH and CDR2 LQKENI. CDR3 sequence reads: CASQPTSGRPQETQYF. The CDR3 DNA is TGTGCCAGCCAACCTACTAGCGGGAGGCCCCAAGAGACCCAGTACTTC.

This clone was seen a single time. This sequence joins TRBV5-1 and TRBJ2-5, with no clear D. The CDR3 totals 13 residues. Germline CDR1 reads SGHRS; CDR2 reads YFSETQ. Trimming cost V 7 bases and J 0 bases, with 10 bases left between them. CDR3 nucleotides: TGCGCCAGCTCGATGCGGTACCAAGAGACCCAGTACTTC. This sequence encodes CASSMRYQETQYF. Drawing the rest from reference TRBV5-1 and TRBJ2-5, the complete variable domain is KAGVTQTPRYLIKTRGQQVTLSCSPISGHRSVSWYQQTPGQGLQFLFEYFSETQRNKGNFPGRFSGRQFSNSRSEMNVSTLELGDSALYLCASSMRYQETQYFGPGTRLLVL.

This rearrangement joins TRBV18 to TRBJ2-7, with 8 bases matching TRBD2. The CDR3 has 14 amino acids. Germline V gives CDR1 KGHSH, CDR2 LQKENI. The V gene end was trimmed by 4 bases and the J gene end by 1 base; junction bases not matched to a gene: 3. CDR3 bases: TGTGCCAGCTCACTTACGGGAGGGTCCTACGAGCAGTACTTC. Its translation is CASSLTGGSYEQYF.

The rearrangement links TRBV10-3 to TRBJ2-1; tentative D call: TRBD2 (6 bases). Germline CDR1 reads ENHRY; CDR2 reads SYGVKD. The CDR3 sequence is 18 residues long. V was cut by 1 base and J by 0 bases, with 16 bases left in between. Here the CDR3 reads CAISEWLGGTYSYNEQFF. Here the CDR3 DNA reads TGTGCCATCAGTGAGTGGTTGGGGGGAACCTACTCCTACAATGAGCAGTTCTTC.

The chain combines TRBV7-9 with TRBJ2-7, with 8 bases identical to TRBD2. The CDR3 covers 16 residues. In germline, CDR1 is SEHNR, CDR2 FQNEAQ (reference sequence). With V trimmed by 5 bases and J by 4 bases, 13 bases remained unmatched. The CDR3: CASSHDPRGGRYEQYF. In nucleotides, the CDR3 is TGTGCCAGCAGCCACGACCCCCGGGGGGGGCGATACGAGCAGTACTTC.

The CDR3 DNA sequence: TGTGCCAGCAGCACCCCAGGGGGCGTTCACTATGGCTACACCTTC. Protein: CASSTPGGVHYGYTF. The genes are TRBV3-1 (or the pseudogene TRBV3-2) and TRBJ1-2; 8 bases align to TRBD1. This CDR3 has 15 amino acids. Germline CDR1 and CDR2: LGHDT and YNNKEL (reference sequence). V gave up 5 bases and J gave up 3 bases; unmatched junction bases: 8.

The chain has TRBV2 and TRBJ2-5; TRBD1 agrees at 9 bases. This CDR3 is built from 14 residues. V lost 10 bases and J lost 5; bases outside the gene matches: 11. Germline V gives CDR1 SNHLY, CDR2 FYNNEI. In DNA, the CDR3 is TGTGCCACAGAATGGGACAGGGCGGCGGAGACCCAGTACTTC. This translates into CATEWDRAAETQYF.

The rearrangement links TRBV7-9 to TRBJ2-5; D not certain. From germline, CDR1 is SEHNR and CDR2 FQNEAQ (reference sequence). With 3 bases removed from V and 2 bases from J, the gap between germline ends came to 10 bases. This CDR3 comprises 14 residues. Written as DNA, the CDR3 is TGTGCCAGCAGCTTTACGGGTGGTCAAGAGACCCAGTACTTC. Protein: CASSFTGGQETQYF.

This clone is a singleton in its sample. The genes are TRBV28 and TRBJ2-7; the D gene is possibly TRBD2 (5 bases). The CDR3 consists of 12 residues. The germline V and J ends were trimmed by 6 bases and 3 bases, with 9 bases remaining between them. From germline, CDR1 is MDHEN and CDR2 SYDVKM. CDR3 DNA: TGTGCCAGCAGACCCGGGGACTACGAGCAGTACTTC. This translates into CASRPGDYEQYF. Full variable domain (missing parts from reference TRBV28 and TRBJ2-7): DVKVTQSSRYLVKRTGEKVFLECVQDMDHENMFWYRQDPGLGLRLIYFSYDVKMKEKGDIPEGYSVSREKKERFSLILESASTNQTSMYLCASRPGDYEQYFGPGTRLTVT.

The chain recombines TRBV5-1 with TRBJ2-7; the match to TRBD2 covers 15 bases. This CDR3 contains 22 residues. V gave up 1 base and J gave up 0 bases; unmatched junction bases: 17. Germline-derived CDR1 and CDR2 are SGHRS and YFSETQ. The CDR3: CASSLQVPGLAGGQGYSYEQYF. The CDR3 nucleotides are TGCGCCAGCAGCTTGCAAGTCCCGGGACTAGCGGGAGGTCAGGGTTACTCCTACGAGCAGTACTTC.

The CDR3 DNA sequence: TGCGCCAGCAGCATAGGACTAGCGGGGAGCTCCTACAATGAGCAGTTCTTC. Residues: CASSIGLAGSSYNEQFF. The rearrangement joins TRBV5-1 to TRBJ2-1; 12 bases agree with TRBD2. J gave up 0 bases and V 4 bases, and 5 bases lay outside the gene matches. CDR1 SGHRS and CDR2 YFSETQ come from the germline V gene. The CDR3 has 17 amino acids.

The rearrangement uses TRBV2 and TRBJ2-4; maybe TRBD2 (5 bases). Trimming removed 2 bases from V and 12 bases from J, with 17 bases in between. The CDR3 is 14 amino acids. The V gene's germline CDR1 is SNHLY and CDR2 FYNNEI. For the CDR3, the DNA is TGTGCCAGCAGTGAATTAGGGAGCGCGACCACTCAGTACTTC. Residues: CASSELGSATTQYF.

The V call is TRBV5-4, the J call TRBJ2-1; 10 positions match TRBD2. The V and J ends lost 1 base and 6 bases, in that order; junction bases with no gene match: 4. CDR1 and CDR2 from the germline V gene are SGHNT and YYREEE (reference sequence). This CDR3 is 15 amino acids long. The CDR3 spells CASSLRPSGSNEQFF. Written as DNA, the CDR3 is TGTGCCAGCAGCTTGAGGCCTAGCGGGAGCAATGAGCAGTTCTTC.

This clone has only a few counts. The chain couples TRBV5-1 to TRBJ2-7, with D unclear. CDR3 length: 13 residues. Germline CDR1 is SGHRS and CDR2 is YFSETQ. Trimming left V 7 bases short and J 2 bases short, with 13 bases between. The CDR3 reads CASSLTSTYEQYF. CDR3 DNA: TGCGCCAGCTCCTTGACAAGCACCTACGAGCAGTACTTC.

Comment on this clone: The junction differs from germline at one of its ends, possibly a read error. J is TRBJ2-5 and V is TRBV7-9, with 16 bases lining up with TRBD2. Germline V lookup: CDR1 SEHNR, CDR2 FQNEAQ (reference sequence). The CDR3 runs 13 residues. The DNA of the CDR3 is TGTGCCAGCAGCTCGGGACTAGCGGGAGGGCAGCACTTC. Amino acid sequence: CASSSGLAGGQHF.